Sequencing of this T cell receptor beta chain was carried out in a study of beta chain features in type 1 diabetes. One heparinised blood draw, averaging approximately 0.11 L, came from each donor. Sorting of CD4+ naive, central memory, regulatory and stem cell-like memory cells was performed via CD45RO/CCR7/CD25/CD127/CD95/CD27. Populations obtained by sorting all exceeded 95% purity. Study outcomes and limitations: Whatever favoring of shorter templates PCR might show would apply equally to patients and controls.

With regard to this clone: Its antigen is currently unknown.

Expressed TCRB transcripts were sequenced because the isolated RNA had all been reverse transcribed beforehand. Measured with immunoSEQ multiplex PCR; TCRdb has only the in-frame clones, and not every one. The table has hundreds of thousands of clones, 11% to 15% seen once; the top ten hold 6.7%. The sequenced material came from central memory CD4+ T cells from blood. This TCR came from a young man in good health.

The CDR3 bases are TGTGCCAGCAGCTCCGGCCCGGTGGGCGGGCTAAGGAAGTCCTACGAGCAGTACGTC. Its translation is CASSSGPVGGLRKSYEQYV. The V call is TRBV21-1, the J call TRBJ2-7; TRBD2, the D gene given by the table, was not confirmed from the DNA. TRBV21-1 constitutes a pseudogene. The CDR3 sequence is 19 residues long.